Listed below are T cell receptor beta chains from one sample, sequenced in a study of blood T cell repertoires in COVID-19. Produced via immunoSEQ multiplex PCR; TCRdb's table is partial and in-frame only. The sample gives about 500,000 clones, approximately 90% of which show up once; 0.7% is in the top ten. The sequencing sample was made of PBMCs or T cells enriched from blood (not recorded which). Receptors originate from a young woman who had recovered from COVID-19. CDR3s include the opening cysteine and the closing phenylalanine or tryptophan. The D gene is left open where the match is weak. Not all rows give a size; the values are once, few, many and, for expanded clones, a class.

TRBJ1-1	-	-	TRBV6-1	TGTGCCAGCAGTGAAGCGGGCCGAAGGGAAGCTTTCTTT	CASSEAGRREAFF
TRBJ1-5	-	-	TRBV10-2	TGCGCCAGCAGGGTGAGTGTGAATCAGCCCCAGCATTTT	CASRVSVNQPQHF
TRBJ2-1	-	-	TRBV5-1	TGCGCCAGCAGCTCTGTCCCGTCCAGGGATTACTACAATGAGCAGTTCTTC	CASSSVPSRDYYNEQFF
TRBJ2-1	-	-	TRBV24-1	TGTGCCACCAGTGATGGAGGTCTAGGTGAGCAGTTCTTC	CATSDGGLGEQFF
TRBJ1-1	-	-	TRBV5-4	TGTGCCAGCAGCTTAGACCGAACAGATATTGAAGCTTTCTTT	CASSLDRTDIEAFF
TRBJ1-1	-	once	TRBV12-5	TGTGCTAGTGGTGCGGGGATTTCGGGGACTGAAGCTTTCTTT	CASGAGISGTEAFF
TRBJ1-6	-	-	TRBV21-1	TGTGCCAGCAGCGCCTCCGGGACAGACTATTCACCCCTCCACTTT	CASSASGTDYSPLHF
TRBJ2-2	-	-	TRBV19	TGTGCCAGTAGTAGGGGGGAGATCACCGGGGAGCTGTTTTTT	CASSRGEITGELFF
TRBJ2-7	-	-	TRBV7-9	TGTGCCAGCAGCTCGGACTTTCTTTGCTTC	CASSSDFLCF
TRBJ1-2	-	few	TRBV6-5	TGTGCCAGCAGTTTTGAGGGAGCGGTGAATGGCTACACCTTC	CASSFEGAVNGYTF
TRBJ2-7	-	-	TRBV6-5	TGTGCCAGCAGTTACTCAGGGTACTCGGGGAACGAGCAGTACTTC	CASSYSGYSGNEQYF
TRBJ2-4	TRBD1	-	TRBV2	TGTGCCAGCAGTGAAAGGACAGGGGCCGAGATTCAGTACTTC	CASSERTGAEIQYF
TRBJ1-2	-	-	TRBV4-2	TGTGCCAGCAGCCAAAGGGCAGGGGATGGCTACACCTTC	CASSQRAGDGYTF
TRBJ1-6	TRBD1	-	TRBV5-1	TGCGCCAGCAGCTTGGTATCAGGGGGTGGCGATTCACCCCTCCACTTT	CASSLVSGGGDSPLHF
TRBJ2-6	TRBD2	-	TRBV2	TGTGCCAGCAGTGAAAGCGGGGGGACGTCGGGGGCCAACGTCCTGACTTTC	CASSESGGTSGANVLTF
TRBJ2-3	TRBD2	-	TRBV5-4	TGTGCCAGCAGCCCGGGACTAGCGGGGGTAACAGATACGCAGTATTTT	CASSPGLAGVTDTQYF
TRBJ1-1	-	-	TRBV5-1	TGCGCCAGCAGCGTTCGGACGTCGGGGGGGAACACTGAAGCTTTCTTT	CASSVRTSGGNTEAFF
TRBJ1-5	-	few	TRBV19	TGTGCCAGTAGTAGCCGTGGGGCCGGGTTACAGCCCCAGCATTTT	CASSSRGAGLQPQHF
TRBJ1-2	-	-	TRBV27	TGTGCCAGCAGTTTCGCGGGAGACCTACCTAATGGCTACACCTTC	CASSFAGDLPNGYTF
TRBJ1-1	-	once	TRBV2	TGTGCCAGCAGTGGCGGCATGATGAACACTGAAGCTTTCTTT	CASSGGMMNTEAFF
TRBJ2-7	-	few	TRBV30	TGTGCCTGGGTCACACGCACCTACGAGCAGTACTTC	CAWVTRTYEQYF
TRBJ1-1	-	-	TRBV28	TGTGCCAGCTCCACGGGGAGGATGAACACTGAAGCTTTCTTT	CASSTGRMNTEAFF
TRBJ1-5	-	-	TRBV6-5	TGTGCCAGCAGTCACACCCCAGGGGAGGGTCAGCCCCAGCATTTT	CASSHTPGEGQPQHF
TRBJ1-2	-	-	TRBV18	TGTGCCAGCTCACCCGACATAATGGATGGCTACACCTTC	CASSPDIMDGYTF
TRBJ2-6	-	-	TRBV10-3	TGTGCCATCAGTTCTCTAGGGGCCAACGTCCTGACTTTC	CAISSLGANVLTF
TRBJ1-4	-	-	TRBV24-1	TGTGCCACCAGCACGAGAACAGGGAGGGGTGAAAAACTGTTTTTT	CATSTRTGRGEKLFF
TRBJ1-2	-	few	TRBV6-5	TGTGCCAGCAGCTTCGGCCGGCAAGAGGATGGCTACACCTTC	CASSFGRQEDGYTF